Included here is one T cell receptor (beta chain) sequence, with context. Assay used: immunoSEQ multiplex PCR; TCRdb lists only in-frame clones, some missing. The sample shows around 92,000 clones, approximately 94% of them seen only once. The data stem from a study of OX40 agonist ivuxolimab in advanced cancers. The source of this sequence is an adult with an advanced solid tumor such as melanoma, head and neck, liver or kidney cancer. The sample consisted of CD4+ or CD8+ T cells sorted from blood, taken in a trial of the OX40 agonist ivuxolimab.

CDR3 in DNA: TGTGCCAGCAGTGACCTCAGCACAGATACGCAGTATTTT. Its protein product is CASSDLSTDTQYF. The chain joins TRBV6-4 to TRBJ2-3; no firm D call. The CDR3 is made up of 13 amino acids. Trimming removed 2 bases from V and 0 bases from J, with 3 bases in between. Germline V lookup: CDR1 MRHNA, CDR2 SNTAGT.